The subject of this entry is one T cell receptor beta chain. The target antigen is unknown. These data are taken from a study of cytotoxic CD8 clonotypes in ibrutinib-treated CLL. Overall study context: Among the patients, more than ten presented as relapsed/refractory and approximately 14 as treatment-naive; about 17 showed unmutated IGHV. Among the samples, the mean was approximately 250,000 productive templates and 85,000 to 95,000 productive rearrangements. General study results and limits: The study found public clonotypes uncommon, contracting or stable on treatment. Relative to age-matched healthy donors, clonality at baseline was higher, and it tracked circulating CD8+ T-cell counts.

CDR1 is MNHNY and CDR2 is SVGAGI in the germline V gene (reference sequence). The V segment lost 7 bases and the J segment 3 bases; nucleotides outside the gene matches: 5. The CDR3 runs 14 residues. This table comes from immunoSEQ multiplex PCR, and its TCRdb copy is limited to in-frame clones, with some not included. The sample has 50,000 or so clones, around four fifths seen once. This clonotype originated in a human donor with chronic lymphocytic leukemia. V is TRBV6-6 and J is TRBJ2-7, with TRBD2 matching 11 bases. Sequenced material: PBMCs, taken after 24 months of ibrutinib treatment. CDR3 bases: TGTGCCAGCATGTTGACTAGCGGGAACTACGAGCAGTACTTC. This gives the protein CASMLTSGNYEQYF.